This TCR beta chain derives from a study of blood T cell repertoires in COVID-19. Study in general: COVID-19 samples collected from the United States, Italy and Spain covered acute and convalescent phases. Nucleic acid was either cDNA or gDNA, and it came from T cells, B-cell-depleted T cells, or PBMCs.

As processed by the authors: Amplifying reference gene primers gave estimates of nucleated cell counts. Data came from immunoSEQ multiplex PCR; TCRdb stores just in-frame clones and leaves some out. V and J calls and clone size are as listed in that table; D and trimming were resolved from the DNA. The sample has around 45,000 clones; approximately 86% are singletons. This clone came up once. Germline V lookup: CDR1 SGHRS, CDR2 YFSETQ. This CDR3 has 17 residues. With 7 bases removed from V and 1 base from J, the gap between germline ends came to 23 bases. The source of this sequence is a man aged 60 to 69 with active or convalescent COVID-19. V is TRBV5-1 and J is TRBJ1-1, with D possibly matching TRBD1 (6 bases). Sequencing used peripheral blood. CDR3 sequence: CASGGWGTPEANTEAFF. CDR3 in DNA: TGCGCCAGCGGGGGTTGGGGGACACCTGAAGCGAACACTGAAGCTTTCTTT. Looking up the rest from reference TRBV5-1 and TRBJ1-1 gives the full variable domain: KAGVTQTPRYLIKTRGQQVTLSCSPISGHRSVSWYQQTPGQGLQFLFEYFSETQRNKGNFPGRFSGRQFSNSRSEMNVSTLELGDSALYLCASGGWGTPEANTEAFFGQGTRLTVV.